This TCR beta chain came from a study of blood T cell repertoires in COVID-19. Background on the study: Samples representing acute and convalescent COVID-19 were sourced from the United States, Italy and Spain. The analysed material was cDNA or gDNA that came from T cells, B-cell-depleted T cells, or PBMCs.

This CDR3 comprises 13 residues. The germline gives CDR1 SGHTA, CDR2 FQGNSA. V dropped 2 bases and J dropped 4 bases, with 6 bases sitting between them. Using immunoSEQ multiplex PCR, the repertoire was profiled, and TCRdb retains in-frame clones only, with some absent. The data hold approximately 250,000 clones, with about 87% observed a single time. The sequence was obtained from a woman aged 40 to 55 with acute COVID-19. The chain has TRBV7-2 and TRBJ2-1; D remains unclear. The sequenced sample was PBMCs or T cells enriched from blood (not recorded which). CDR3 residues: CASSLTPYNEQFF. CDR3 nucleotides: TGTGCCAGCAGCTTAACTCCTTACAATGAGCAGTTCTTC.